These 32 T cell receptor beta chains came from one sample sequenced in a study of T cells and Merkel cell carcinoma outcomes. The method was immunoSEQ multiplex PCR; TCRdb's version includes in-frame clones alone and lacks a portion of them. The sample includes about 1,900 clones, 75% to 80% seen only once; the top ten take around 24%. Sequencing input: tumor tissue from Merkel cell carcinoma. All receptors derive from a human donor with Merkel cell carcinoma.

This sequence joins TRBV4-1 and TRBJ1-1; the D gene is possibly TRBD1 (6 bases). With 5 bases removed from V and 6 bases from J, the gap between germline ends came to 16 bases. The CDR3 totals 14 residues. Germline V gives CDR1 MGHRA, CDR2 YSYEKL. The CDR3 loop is CASSDPTGRAEAFF. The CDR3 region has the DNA TGCGCCAGCAGCGATCCGACAGGTCGGGCTGAAGCTTTCTTT.

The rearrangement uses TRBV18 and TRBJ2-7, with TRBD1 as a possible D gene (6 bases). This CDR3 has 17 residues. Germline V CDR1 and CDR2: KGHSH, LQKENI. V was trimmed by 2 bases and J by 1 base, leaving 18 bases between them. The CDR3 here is CASSPRGGHRESYEQYF. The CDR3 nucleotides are TGTGCCAGCTCACCAAGAGGGGGACACAGGGAGTCCTACGAGCAGTACTTC. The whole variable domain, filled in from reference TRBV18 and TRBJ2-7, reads NAGVMQNPRHLVRRRGQEARLRCSPMKGHSHVYWYRQLPEEGLKFMVYLQKENIIDESGMPKERFSAEFPKEGPSILRIQQVVRGDSAAYFCASSPRGGHRESYEQYFGPGTRLTVT.

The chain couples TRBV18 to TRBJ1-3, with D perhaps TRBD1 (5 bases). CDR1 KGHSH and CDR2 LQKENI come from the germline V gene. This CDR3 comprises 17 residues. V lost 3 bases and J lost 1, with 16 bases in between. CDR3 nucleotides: TGTGCCAGCTCACCCGGGACCCCTACGGCGTCTGGAAACACCATATATTTT. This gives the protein CASSPGTPTASGNTIYF.

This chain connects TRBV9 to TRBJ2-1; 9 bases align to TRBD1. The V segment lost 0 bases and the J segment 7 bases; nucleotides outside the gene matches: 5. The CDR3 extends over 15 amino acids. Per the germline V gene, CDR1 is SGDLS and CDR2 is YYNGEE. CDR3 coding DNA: TGTGCCAGCAGCGTAGGGACAGGGGAATGGAATGAGCAGTTCTTC. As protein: CASSVGTGEWNEQFF.

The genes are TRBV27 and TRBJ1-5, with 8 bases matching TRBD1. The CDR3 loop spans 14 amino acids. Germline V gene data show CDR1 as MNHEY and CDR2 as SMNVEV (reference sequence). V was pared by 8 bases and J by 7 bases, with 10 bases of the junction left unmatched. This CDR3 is CASGHRQGRQPQHF. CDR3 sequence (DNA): TGTGCCAGCGGTCATCGACAGGGGAGGCAGCCCCAGCATTTT.

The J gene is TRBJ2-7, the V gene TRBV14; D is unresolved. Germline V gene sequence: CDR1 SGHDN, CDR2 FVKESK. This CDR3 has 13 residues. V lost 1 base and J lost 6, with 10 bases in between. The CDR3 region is CASSQVSSGEQYF. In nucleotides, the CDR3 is TGTGCCAGCAGCCAAGTATCGTCGGGCGAGCAGTACTTC.

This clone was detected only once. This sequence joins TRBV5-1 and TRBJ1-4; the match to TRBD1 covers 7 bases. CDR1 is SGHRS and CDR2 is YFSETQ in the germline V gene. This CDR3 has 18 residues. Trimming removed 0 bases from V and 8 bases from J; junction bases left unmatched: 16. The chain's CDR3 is CASSLVSPGSRGGEKLFF. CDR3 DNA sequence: TGCGCCAGCAGCTTGGTCTCACCCGGGAGCAGGGGGGGAGAAAAACTGTTTTTT.

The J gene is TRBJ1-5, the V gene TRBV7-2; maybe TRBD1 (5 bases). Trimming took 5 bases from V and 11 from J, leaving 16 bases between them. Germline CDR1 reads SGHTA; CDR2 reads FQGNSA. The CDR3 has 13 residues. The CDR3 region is CASSRDSSTAQHF. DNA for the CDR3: TGTGCCAGCAGCCGAGACAGCAGCACGGCCCAGCATTTT.

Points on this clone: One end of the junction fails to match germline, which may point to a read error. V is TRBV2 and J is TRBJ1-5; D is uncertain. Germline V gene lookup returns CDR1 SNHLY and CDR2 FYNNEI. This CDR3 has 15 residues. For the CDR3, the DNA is TGTGCCAGCAGTGATAACGCTGATAGCAATCAGCCTCAGCATTTT. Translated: CASSDNADSNQPQHF. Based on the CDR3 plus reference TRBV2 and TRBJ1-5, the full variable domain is EPEVTQTPSHQVTQMGQEVILRCVPISNHLYFYWYRQILGQKVEFLVSFYNNEISEKSEIFDDQFSVERPDGSNFTLKIRSTKLEDSAMYFCASSDNADSNQPQHFGDGTRLSIL.

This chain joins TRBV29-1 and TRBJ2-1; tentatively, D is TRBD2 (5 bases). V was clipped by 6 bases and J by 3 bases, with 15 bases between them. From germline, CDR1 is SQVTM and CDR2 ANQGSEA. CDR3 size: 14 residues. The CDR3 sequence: CSVQGSLHYNEQFF. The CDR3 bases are TGCAGCGTCCAAGGGAGCTTACACTACAATGAGCAGTTCTTC.

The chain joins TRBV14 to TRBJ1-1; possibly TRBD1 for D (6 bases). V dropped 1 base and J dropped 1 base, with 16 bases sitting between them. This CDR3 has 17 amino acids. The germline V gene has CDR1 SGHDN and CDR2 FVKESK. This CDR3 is CASSQGAGAGWNTEAFF. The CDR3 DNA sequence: TGTGCCAGCAGCCAAGGAGCGGGGGCGGGTTGGAACACTGAAGCTTTCTTT.

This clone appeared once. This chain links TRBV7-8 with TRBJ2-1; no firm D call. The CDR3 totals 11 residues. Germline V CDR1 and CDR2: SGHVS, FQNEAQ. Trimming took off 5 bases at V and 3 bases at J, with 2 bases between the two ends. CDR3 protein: CASSGYNEQFF. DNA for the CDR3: TGTGCCAGCAGCGGCTACAATGAGCAGTTCTTC.

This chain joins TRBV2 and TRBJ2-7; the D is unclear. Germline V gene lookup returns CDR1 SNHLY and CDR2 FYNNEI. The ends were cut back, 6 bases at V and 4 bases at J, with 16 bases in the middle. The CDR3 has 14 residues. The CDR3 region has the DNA TGTGCCAGCAGCCAAAAACGGTTAGGGTACGAGCAGTACTTC. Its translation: CASSQKRLGYEQYF.

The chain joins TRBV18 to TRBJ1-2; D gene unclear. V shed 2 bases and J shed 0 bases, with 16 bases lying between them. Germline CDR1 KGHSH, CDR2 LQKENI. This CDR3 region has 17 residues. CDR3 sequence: CASSPVAQPLANYGYTF. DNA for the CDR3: TGTGCCAGCTCACCAGTTGCACAGCCGCTCGCTAACTATGGCTACACCTTC.

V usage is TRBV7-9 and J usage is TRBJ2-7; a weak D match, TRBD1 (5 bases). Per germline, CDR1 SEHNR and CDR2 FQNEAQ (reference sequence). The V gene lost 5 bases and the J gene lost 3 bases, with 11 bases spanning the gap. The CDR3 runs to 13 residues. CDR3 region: CASSPDNNYEQYF. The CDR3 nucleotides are TGTGCCAGCAGCCCGGACAATAACTACGAGCAGTACTTC.

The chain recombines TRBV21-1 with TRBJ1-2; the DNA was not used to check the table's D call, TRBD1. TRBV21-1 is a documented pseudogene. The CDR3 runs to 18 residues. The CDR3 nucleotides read TGTGCCAGCAGCAAACCGCCGGGACAGGGGTCCCCTAACTATGGCTACACCTTC. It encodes CASSKPPGQGSPNYGYTF.

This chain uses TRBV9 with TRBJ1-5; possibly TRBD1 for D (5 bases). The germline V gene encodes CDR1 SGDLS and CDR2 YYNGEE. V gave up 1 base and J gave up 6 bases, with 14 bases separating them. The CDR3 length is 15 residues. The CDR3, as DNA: TGTGCCAGCAGCGTATCCGGGGGGAGCGGTCAGCCCCAGCATTTT. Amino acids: CASSVSGGSGQPQHF.

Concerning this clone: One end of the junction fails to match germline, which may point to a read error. CDR3 protein: CASSIPTGVRTEAFF. Here the CDR3 DNA reads TGTGCCAGCAGCATACCCACAGGGGTAAGGACTGAAGCTTTTTTT. This chain connects TRBV5-8 to TRBJ1-1; 7 positions match TRBD1. The CDR3 is 15 amino acids. From germline, CDR1 is SGHTS and CDR2 YDEGEE.

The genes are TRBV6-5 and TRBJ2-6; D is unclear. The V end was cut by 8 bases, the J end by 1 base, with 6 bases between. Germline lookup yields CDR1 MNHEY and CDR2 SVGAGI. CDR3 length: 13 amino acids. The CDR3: CASSLSGANVLTF. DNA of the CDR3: TGTGCCAGCTCTCTTTCTGGGGCCAACGTCCTGACTTTC.

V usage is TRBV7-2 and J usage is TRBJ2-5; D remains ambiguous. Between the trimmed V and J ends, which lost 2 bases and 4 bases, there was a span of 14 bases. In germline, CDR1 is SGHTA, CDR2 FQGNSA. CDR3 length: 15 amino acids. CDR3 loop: CASSLWSWSSETQYF. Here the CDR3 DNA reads TGTGCCAGCAGCTTATGGAGTTGGTCGTCAGAGACCCAGTACTTC.

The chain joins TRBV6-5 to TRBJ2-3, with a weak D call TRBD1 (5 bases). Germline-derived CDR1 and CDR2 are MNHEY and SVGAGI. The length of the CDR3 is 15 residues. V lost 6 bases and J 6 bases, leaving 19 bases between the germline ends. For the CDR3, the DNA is TGTGCCAGCAGGCGGAAGGGGAATCCGAGGGATACGCAGTATTTT. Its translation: CASRRKGNPRDTQYF.

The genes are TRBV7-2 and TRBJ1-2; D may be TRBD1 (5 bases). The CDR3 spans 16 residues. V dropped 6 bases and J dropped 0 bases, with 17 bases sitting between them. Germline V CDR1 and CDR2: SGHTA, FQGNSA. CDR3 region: CASSSPPGRSNYGYTF. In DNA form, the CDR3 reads TGTGCCAGCAGTTCGCCACCGGGGCGATCTAACTATGGCTACACCTTC.

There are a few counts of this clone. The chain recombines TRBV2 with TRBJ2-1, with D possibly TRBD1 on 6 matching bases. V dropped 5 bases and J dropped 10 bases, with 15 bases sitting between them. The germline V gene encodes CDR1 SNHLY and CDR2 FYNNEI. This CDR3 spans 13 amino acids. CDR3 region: CASSTLRGYEQFF. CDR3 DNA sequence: TGTGCCAGCAGTACTCTCAGGGGATACGAGCAGTTCTTC.

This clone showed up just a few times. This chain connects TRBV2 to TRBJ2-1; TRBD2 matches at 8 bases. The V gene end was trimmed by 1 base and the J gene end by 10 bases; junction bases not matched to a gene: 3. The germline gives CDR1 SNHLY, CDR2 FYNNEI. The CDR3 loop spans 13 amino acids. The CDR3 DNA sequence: TGTGCCAGCAGTGAAGTAGCGGGGTACGAGCAGTTCTTC. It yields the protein CASSEVAGYEQFF.

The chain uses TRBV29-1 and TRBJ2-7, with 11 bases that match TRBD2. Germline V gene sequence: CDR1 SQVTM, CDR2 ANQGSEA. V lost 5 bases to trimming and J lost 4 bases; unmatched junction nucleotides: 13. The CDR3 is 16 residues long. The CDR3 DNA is TGCAGCGTTCGAGGGCTAGCGGGAGGTCCTCGGTACGAGCAGTACTTC. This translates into CSVRGLAGGPRYEQYF.

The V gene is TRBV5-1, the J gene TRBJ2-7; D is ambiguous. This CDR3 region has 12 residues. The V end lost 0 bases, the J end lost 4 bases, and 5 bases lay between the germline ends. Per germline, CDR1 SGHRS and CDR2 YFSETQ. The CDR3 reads CASSLGQYEQYF. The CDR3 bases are TGCGCCAGCAGCTTGGGGCAATACGAGCAGTACTTC. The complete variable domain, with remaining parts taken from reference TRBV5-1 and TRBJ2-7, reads KAGVTQTPRYLIKTRGQQVTLSCSPISGHRSVSWYQQTPGQGLQFLFEYFSETQRNKGNFPGRFSGRQFSNSRSEMNVSTLELGDSALYLCASSLGQYEQYFGPGTRLTVT.

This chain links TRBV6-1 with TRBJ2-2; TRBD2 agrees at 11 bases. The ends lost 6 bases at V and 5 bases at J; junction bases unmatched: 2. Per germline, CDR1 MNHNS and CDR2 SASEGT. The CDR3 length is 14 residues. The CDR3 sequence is CASRLAGETGELFF. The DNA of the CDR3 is TGTGCCAGCAGACTAGCGGGGGAGACCGGGGAGCTGTTTTTT.

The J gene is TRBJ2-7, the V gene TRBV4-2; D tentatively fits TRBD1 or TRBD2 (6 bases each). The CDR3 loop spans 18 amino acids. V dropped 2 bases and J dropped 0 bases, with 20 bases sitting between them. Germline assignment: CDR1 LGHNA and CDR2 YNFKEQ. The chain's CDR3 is CASSQQGRRGRSSYEQYF. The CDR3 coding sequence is TGTGCCAGCAGCCAACAAGGAAGACGGGGGCGTAGCTCCTACGAGCAGTACTTC.

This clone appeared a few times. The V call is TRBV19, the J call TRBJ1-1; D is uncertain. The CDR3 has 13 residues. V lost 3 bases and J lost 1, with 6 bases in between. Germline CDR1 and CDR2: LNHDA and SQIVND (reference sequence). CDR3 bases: TGTGCCAGTAGTATGTCGGGGAACACTGAAGCTTTCTTT. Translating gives CASSMSGNTEAFF.

CDR3 sequence reads: CSITGGARGGTQYF. DNA for the CDR3: TGCAGCATTACGGGAGGGGCACGTGGTGGGACCCAGTACTTC. The chain employs TRBV29-1 and TRBJ2-5, with 8 nucleotides matching TRBD2. V lost 8 bases, J lost 7 bases, and 15 bases stayed unmatched. CDR1 is SQVTM and CDR2 is ANQGSEA in the germline V gene. The CDR3 is made up of 14 amino acids.

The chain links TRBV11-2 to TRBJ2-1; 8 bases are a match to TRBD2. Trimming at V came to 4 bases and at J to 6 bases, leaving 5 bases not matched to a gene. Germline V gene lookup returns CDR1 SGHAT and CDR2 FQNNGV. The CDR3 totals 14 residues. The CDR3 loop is CASSSLTSVNEQFF. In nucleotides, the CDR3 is TGTGCCAGCAGCTCCCTGACTAGCGTCAATGAGCAGTTCTTC.

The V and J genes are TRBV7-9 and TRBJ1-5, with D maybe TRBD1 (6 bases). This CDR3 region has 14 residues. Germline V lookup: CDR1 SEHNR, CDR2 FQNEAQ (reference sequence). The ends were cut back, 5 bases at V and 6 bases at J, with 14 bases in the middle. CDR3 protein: CASSPQGWGQPQHF. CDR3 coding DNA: TGTGCCAGCAGCCCACAGGGTTGGGGTCAGCCCCAGCATTTT.